This paragraph reports one T cell receptor beta chain. No antigen is known for it. The assay, immunoSEQ v3.0, was run at survey level. Sequenced by immunoSEQ multiplex PCR; TCRdb stores in-frame clones only, minus some. The table shows about 25,000 clones, with approximately 76% occurring only once. The germline gives CDR1 LGHNA, CDR2 YNFKEQ. CDR3 size: 17 residues. V dropped 1 base and J dropped 2 bases, with 14 bases sitting between them. This sample is part of a study of long-term antiretroviral therapy in people with HIV. Study results and limitations: Specimens of blood were obtained during about 2003 to 2018, possibly under older ART regimens. Clones expanded before ART dominated the repertoire at all time points. HIV repertoires had narrower CDR3 length ranges than controls. Post-ART samples showed increased diversity that remained below transplant donor control levels.

The rearrangement joins TRBV4-2 to TRBJ2-2; possible D gene TRBD2, 6 bases. The sequenced sample was unsorted PBMCs, obtained 1.1 years before starting antiretroviral therapy. The sequence came from a woman aged 40 to 49 with HIV. CDR3 protein: CASSQGYGGINTGELFF. DNA for the CDR3: TGTGCCAGCAGCCAAGGCTACGGGGGTATCAACACCGGGGAGCTGTTTTTT.